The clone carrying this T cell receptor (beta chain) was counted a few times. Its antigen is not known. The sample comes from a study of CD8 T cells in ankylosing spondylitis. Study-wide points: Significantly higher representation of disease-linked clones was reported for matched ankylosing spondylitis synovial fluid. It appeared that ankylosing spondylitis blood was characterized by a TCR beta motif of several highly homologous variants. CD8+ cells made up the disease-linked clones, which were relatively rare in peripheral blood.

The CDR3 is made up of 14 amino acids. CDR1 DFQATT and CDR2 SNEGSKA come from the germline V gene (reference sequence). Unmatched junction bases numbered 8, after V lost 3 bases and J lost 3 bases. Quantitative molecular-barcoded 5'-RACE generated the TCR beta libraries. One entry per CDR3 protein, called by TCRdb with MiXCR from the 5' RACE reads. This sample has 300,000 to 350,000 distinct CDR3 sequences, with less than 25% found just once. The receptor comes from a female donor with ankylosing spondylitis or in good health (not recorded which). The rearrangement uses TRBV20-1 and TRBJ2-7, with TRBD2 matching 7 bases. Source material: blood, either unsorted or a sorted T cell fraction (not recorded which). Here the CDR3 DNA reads TGCAGTGCTAGTGAGAGCGGGATGTTCTACGAGCAGTACTTC. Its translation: CSASESGMFYEQYF.